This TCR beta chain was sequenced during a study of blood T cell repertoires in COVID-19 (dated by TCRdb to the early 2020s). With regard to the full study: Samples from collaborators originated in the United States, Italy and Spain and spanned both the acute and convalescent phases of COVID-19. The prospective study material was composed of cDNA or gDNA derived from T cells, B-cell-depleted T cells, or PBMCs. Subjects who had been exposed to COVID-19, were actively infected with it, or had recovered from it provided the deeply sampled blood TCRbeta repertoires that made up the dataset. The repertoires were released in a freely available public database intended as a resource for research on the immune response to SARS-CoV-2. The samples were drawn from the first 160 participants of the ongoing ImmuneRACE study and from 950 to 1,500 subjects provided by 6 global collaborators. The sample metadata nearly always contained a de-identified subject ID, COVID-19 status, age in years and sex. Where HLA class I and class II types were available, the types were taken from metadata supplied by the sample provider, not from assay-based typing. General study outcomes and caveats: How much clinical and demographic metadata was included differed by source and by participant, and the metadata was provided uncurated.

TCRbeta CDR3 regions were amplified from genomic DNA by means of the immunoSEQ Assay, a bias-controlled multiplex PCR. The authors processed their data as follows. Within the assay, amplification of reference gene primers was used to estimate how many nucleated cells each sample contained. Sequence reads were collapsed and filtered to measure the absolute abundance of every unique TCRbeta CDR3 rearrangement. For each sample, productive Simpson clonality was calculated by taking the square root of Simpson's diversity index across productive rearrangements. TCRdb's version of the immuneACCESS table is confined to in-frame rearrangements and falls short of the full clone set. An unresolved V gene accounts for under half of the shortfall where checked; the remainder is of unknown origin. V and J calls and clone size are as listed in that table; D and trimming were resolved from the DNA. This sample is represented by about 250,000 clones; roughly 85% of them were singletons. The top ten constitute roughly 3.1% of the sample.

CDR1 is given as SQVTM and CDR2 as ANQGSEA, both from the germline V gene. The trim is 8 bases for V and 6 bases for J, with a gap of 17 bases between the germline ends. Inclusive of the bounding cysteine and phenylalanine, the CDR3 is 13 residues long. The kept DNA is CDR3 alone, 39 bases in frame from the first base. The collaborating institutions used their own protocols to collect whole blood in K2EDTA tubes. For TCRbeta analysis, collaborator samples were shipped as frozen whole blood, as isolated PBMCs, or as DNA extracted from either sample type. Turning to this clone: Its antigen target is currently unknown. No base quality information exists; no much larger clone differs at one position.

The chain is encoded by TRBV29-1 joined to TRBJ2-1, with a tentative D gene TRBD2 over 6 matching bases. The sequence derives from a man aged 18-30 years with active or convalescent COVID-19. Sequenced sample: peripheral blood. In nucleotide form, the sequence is TGCAGCACTGGGCGGGGAGACCCCAATGAGCAGTTCTTC. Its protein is CSTGRGDPNEQFF.